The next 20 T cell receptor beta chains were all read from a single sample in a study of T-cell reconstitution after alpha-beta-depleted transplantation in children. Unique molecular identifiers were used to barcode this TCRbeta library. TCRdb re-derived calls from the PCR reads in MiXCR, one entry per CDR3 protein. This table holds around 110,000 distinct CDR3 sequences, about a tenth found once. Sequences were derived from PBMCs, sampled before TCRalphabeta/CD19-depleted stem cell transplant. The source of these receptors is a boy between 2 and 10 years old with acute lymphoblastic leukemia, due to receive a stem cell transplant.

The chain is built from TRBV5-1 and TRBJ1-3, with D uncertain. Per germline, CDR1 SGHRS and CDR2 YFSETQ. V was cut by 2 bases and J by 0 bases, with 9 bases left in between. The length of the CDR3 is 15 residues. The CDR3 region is CASSLEDSSGNTIYF. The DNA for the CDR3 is TGCGCCAGCAGCTTAGAGGATAGCTCTGGAAACACCATATATTTT.

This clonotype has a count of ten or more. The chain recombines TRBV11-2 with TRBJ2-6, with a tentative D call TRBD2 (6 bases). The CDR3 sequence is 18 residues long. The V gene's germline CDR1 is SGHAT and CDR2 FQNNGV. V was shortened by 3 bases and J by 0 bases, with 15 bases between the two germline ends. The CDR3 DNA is TGTGCCAGCAGCTTCGGTCCCGGGGGTAGCTCTGGGGCCAACGTCCTGACTTTC. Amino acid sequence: CASSFGPGGSSGANVLTF.

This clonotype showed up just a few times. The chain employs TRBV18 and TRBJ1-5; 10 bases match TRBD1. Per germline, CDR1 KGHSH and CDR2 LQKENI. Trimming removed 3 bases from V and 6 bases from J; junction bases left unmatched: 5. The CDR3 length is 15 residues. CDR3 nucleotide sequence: TGTGCCAGCTCACCGGGACAGGGGAGGGCTCAGCCCCAGCATTTT. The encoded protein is CASSPGQGRAQPQHF.

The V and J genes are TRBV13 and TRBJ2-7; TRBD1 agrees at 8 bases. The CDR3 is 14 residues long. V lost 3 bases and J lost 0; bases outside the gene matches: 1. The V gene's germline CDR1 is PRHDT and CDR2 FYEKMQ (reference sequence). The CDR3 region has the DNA TGTGCCAGCAGCTTCGGACAGGGCTCCTACGAGCAGTACTTC. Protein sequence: CASSFGQGSYEQYF. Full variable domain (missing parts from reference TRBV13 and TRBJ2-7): AAGVIQSPRHLIKEKRETATLKCYPIPRHDTVYWYQQGPGQDPQFLISFYEKMQSDKGSIPDRFSAQQFSDYHSELNMSSLELGDSALYFCASSFGQGSYEQYFGPGTRLTVT.

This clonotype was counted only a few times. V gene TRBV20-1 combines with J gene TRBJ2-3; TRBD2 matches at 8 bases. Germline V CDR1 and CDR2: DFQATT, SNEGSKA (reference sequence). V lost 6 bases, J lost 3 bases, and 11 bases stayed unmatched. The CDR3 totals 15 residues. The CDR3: CSAPGGGPRTDTQYF. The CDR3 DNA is TGCAGTGCCCCGGGGGGGGGCCCTCGAACAGATACGCAGTATTTT.

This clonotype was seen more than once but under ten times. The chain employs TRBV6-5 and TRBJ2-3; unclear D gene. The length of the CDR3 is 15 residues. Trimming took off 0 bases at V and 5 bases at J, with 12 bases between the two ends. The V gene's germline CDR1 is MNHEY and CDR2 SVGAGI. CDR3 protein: CASSYSMQFRDTQYF. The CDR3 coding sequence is TGTGCCAGCAGTTACTCGATGCAGTTCAGAGATACGCAGTATTTT.

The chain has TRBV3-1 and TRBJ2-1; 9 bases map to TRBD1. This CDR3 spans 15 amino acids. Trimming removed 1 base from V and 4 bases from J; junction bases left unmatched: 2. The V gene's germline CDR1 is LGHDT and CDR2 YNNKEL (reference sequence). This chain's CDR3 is CASSQGTGVYNEQFF. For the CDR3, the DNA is TGTGCCAGCAGCCAAGGGACAGGGGTATACAATGAGCAGTTCTTC.

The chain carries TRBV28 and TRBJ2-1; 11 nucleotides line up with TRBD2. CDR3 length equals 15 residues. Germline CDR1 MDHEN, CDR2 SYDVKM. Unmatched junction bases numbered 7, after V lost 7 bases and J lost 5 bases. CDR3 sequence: CASKRGTSGHNEQFF. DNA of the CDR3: TGTGCCAGCAAAAGGGGGACTAGCGGACACAATGAGCAGTTCTTC.

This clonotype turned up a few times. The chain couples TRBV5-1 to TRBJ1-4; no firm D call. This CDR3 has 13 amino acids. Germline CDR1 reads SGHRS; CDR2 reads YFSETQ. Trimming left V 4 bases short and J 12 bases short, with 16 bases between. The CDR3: CASSPTPGGELFF. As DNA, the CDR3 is TGCGCCAGCAGCCCTACCCCGGGTGGCGAACTGTTTTTT.

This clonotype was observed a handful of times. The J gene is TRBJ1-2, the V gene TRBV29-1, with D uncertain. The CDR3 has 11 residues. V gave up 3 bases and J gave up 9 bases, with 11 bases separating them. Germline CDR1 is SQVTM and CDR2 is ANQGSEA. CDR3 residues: CSVESRLSYTF. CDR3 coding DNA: TGCAGCGTTGAGAGCAGGCTGAGCTACACCTTC.

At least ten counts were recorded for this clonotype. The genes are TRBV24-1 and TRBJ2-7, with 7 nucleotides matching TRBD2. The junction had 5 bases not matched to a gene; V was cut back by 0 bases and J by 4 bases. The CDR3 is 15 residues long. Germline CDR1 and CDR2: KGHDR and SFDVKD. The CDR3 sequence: CATSDLSLGGYEQYF. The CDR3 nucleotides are TGTGCCACCAGTGATTTGTCACTGGGAGGGTACGAGCAGTACTTC.

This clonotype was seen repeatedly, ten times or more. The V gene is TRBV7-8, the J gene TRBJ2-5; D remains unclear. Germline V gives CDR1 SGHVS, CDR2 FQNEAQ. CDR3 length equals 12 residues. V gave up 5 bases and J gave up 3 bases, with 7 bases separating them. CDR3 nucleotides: TGTGCCAGCAGCCGTTCAAAAGAGACCCAGTACTTC. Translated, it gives CASSRSKETQYF.

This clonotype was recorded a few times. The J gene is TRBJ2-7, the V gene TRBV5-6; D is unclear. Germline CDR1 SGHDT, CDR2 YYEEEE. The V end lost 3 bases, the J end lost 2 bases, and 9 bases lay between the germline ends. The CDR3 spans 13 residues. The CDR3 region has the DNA TGTGCCAGCAGCTCGGAAGGGACCTACGAGCAGTACTTC. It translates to CASSSEGTYEQYF.

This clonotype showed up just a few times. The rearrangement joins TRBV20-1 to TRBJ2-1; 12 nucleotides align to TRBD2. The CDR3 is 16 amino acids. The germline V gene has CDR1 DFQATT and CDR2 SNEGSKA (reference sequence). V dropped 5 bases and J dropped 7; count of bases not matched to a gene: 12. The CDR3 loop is CSAPLAGGPNRNEQFF. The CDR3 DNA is TGCAGTGCTCCGCTAGCGGGAGGGCCCAATAGGAATGAGCAGTTCTTC.

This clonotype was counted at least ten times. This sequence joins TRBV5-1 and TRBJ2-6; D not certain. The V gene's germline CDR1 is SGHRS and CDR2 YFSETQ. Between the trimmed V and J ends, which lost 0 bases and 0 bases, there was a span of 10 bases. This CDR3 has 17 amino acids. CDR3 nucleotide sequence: TGCGCCAGCAGCTTGGATAGCCGGCTCTCTGGGGCCAACGTCCTGACTTTC. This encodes CASSLDSRLSGANVLTF.

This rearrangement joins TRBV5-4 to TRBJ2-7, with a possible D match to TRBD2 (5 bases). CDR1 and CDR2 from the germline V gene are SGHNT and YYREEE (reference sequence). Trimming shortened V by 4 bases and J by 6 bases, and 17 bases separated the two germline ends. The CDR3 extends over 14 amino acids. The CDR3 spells CASSVGRDLGEQYF. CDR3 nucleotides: TGTGCCAGCAGCGTCGGACGGGATCTTGGCGAGCAGTACTTC.

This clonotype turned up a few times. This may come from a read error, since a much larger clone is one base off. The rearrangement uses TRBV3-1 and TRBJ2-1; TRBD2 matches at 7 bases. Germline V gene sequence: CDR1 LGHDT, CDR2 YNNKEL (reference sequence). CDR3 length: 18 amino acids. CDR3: CASCHLLPLTSPNQEQFF. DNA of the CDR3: TGTGCCAGCTGCCATCTCCTCCCGCTGACTAGCCCAAACCAGGAGCAGTTCTTC.

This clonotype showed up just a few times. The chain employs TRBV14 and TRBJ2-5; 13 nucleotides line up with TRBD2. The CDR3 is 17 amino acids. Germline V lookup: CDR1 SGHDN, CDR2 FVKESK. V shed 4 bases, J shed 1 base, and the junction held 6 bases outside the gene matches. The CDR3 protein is CASSPGLAGPPQETQYF. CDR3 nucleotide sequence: TGTGCCAGCAGCCCGGGACTAGCGGGACCACCCCAAGAGACCCAGTACTTC.

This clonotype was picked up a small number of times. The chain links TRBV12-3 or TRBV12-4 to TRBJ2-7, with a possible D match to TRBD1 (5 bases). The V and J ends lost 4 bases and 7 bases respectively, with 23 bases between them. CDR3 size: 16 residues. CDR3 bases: TGTGCCAGCAGTTCCACTCAGGGTTTGGGCGCTACTGAGCAGTACTTC. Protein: CASSSTQGLGATEQYF.

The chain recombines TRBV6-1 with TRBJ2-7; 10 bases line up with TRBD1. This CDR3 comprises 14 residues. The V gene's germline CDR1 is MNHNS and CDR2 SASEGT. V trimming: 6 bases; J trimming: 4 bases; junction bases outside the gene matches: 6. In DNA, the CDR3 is TGTGCCAGCAGGCCCAGGGACAGGGGTTACGAGCAGTACTTC. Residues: CASRPRDRGYEQYF.